Here is one TCR beta chain with its context. Its antigen remains unidentified. The data belong to a study of blood T cells in healthy people across ages. General study points: Donors of long life had a larger count of naive CD4+ cells and greater diversity than aged donors. Unsorted PBMCs blocked a conclusive comparison of naive and antigen-experienced cells.

The study drew donors from healthy Caucasian individuals in Russia aged roughly 6 to 90. V was clipped by 4 bases and J by 7 bases; unmatched bases: 10. CDR3 size: 16 residues. CDR1 and CDR2 from the germline V gene are SGHDT and YYEEEE. The authors ran a second PCR of about 7 to 11 cycles using a sample-barcoded 5' primer and a J-beta primer mix. Each TCR beta cDNA got a 12-nucleotide random molecular identifier. TCRdb recomputed calls from the 5' RACE reads with MiXCR, one row per CDR3 protein. The sample lists 1.5 million to 2 million distinct CDR3 sequences; roughly 27% were seen once. The sequenced sample consisted of blood. This chain connects TRBV5-6 to TRBJ2-1, with 11 bases lining up with TRBD1. The clonotype comes from a woman aged 25 to 39 in good health. DNA for the CDR3: TGTGCCAGCAGCGGGGGGACAGGGGGGTTTATGAATGAGCAGTTCTTC. This translates into CASSGGTGGFMNEQFF.